The 7 T cell receptor beta chains in this list originate from one sample, sequenced in a study of shared clonotypes between healthy human individuals. The repertoire was sequenced with immunoSEQ multiplex PCR; TCRdb's copy has only in-frame clones and lacks some. The table records about 2,500,000 clones, more than 90% of them present only once. Material for sequencing was naive CD4+ T cells sorted from blood. Subset of the sample: CD45RA+ positively selected. The receptor set was obtained from a man aged 18 to 30 in good health.

As to this clone: This sample includes further DNA sequences coding for the same CDR3. The V call is TRBV19, the J call TRBJ2-3; 7 positions match TRBD2. CDR3 size: 14 residues. Losses at the gene ends were 3 bases for V and 1 base for J; bases not matched to a gene: 1. Germline loops: CDR1 LNHDA, CDR2 SQIVND (reference sequence). The chain's CDR3 is CASSIAGGTDTQYF. The CDR3 coding sequence is TGTGCCAGTAGTATTGCGGGGGGCACAGATACGCAGTATTTT.

V gene TRBV27 combines with J gene TRBJ2-5, with TRBD1 identical over 9 bases. Germline CDR1 and CDR2: MNHEY and SMNVEV (reference sequence). V was pared by 5 bases and J by 5 bases, with 9 bases of the junction left unmatched. The CDR3 loop spans 15 amino acids. The CDR3 region is CASSPTGGGWETQYF. The CDR3 coding sequence is TGTGCCAGCAGTCCAACAGGGGGCGGTTGGGAGACCCAGTACTTC.

Turning to this clone: The same CDR3 also results from other DNA sequences found in this sample. This chain uses TRBV10-3 with TRBJ2-3, with 8 bases fitting TRBD2. The CDR3 runs to 16 residues. The V segment lost 3 bases and the J segment 1 base; nucleotides outside the gene matches: 6. Germline V CDR1 and CDR2: ENHRY, SYGVKD. The CDR3 DNA sequence: TGTGCCATCAGTGAATCCAGCGGGGGCCGCACAGATACGCAGTATTTT. Residues: CAISESSGGRTDTQYF.

The rearrangement links TRBV5-1 to TRBJ2-7, with D possibly being TRBD1 (6 bases). The CDR3 length is 15 residues. Germline CDR1 reads SGHRS; CDR2 reads YFSETQ. V lost 3 bases and J 0 bases, leaving 13 bases between the germline ends. The CDR3 sequence is CASSSQGKSSYEQYF. DNA of the CDR3: TGCGCCAGCAGCTCACAGGGAAAAAGCTCCTACGAGCAGTACTTC. Full variable domain (remainder filled in from reference TRBV5-1 and TRBJ2-7): KAGVTQTPRYLIKTRGQQVTLSCSPISGHRSVSWYQQTPGQGLQFLFEYFSETQRNKGNFPGRFSGRQFSNSRSEMNVSTLELGDSALYLCASSSQGKSSYEQYFGPGTRLTVT.

This sequence joins TRBV19 and TRBJ1-1, with 8 nucleotides matching TRBD1. Germline V lookup: CDR1 LNHDA, CDR2 SQIVND (reference sequence). The CDR3 is made up of 16 amino acids. V lost 0 bases to trimming and J lost 3 bases; unmatched junction nucleotides: 6. The CDR3 DNA reads as TGTGCCAGTAGTATAGACCTGGACAGGGCGGACACTGAAGCTTTCTTT. It translates to CASSIDLDRADTEAFF.

The count of this clone is one. The V gene is TRBV5-8, the J gene TRBJ1-3; the D gene is possibly TRBD1 (6 bases). Trimming left V 4 bases short and J 4 bases short, with 9 bases between. The CDR3 is 13 residues long. The germline V gene encodes CDR1 SGHTS and CDR2 YDEGEE. CDR3 sequence: CASSHGQGNTIYF. The CDR3 coding sequence is TGTGCCAGCAGCCATGGACAGGGAAACACCATATATTTT. Full variable domain (outside the CDR3, taken from reference TRBV5-8 and TRBJ1-3): EAGVTQSPTHLIKTRGQQATLRCSPISGHTSVYWYQQALGLGLQFLLWYDEGEERNRGNFPPRFSGRQFPNYSSELNVNALELEDSALYLCASSHGQGNTIYFGEGSWLTVV.

This clone occurred once. Here the CDR3 reads CASSPVDSNQPQHF. Here the CDR3 DNA reads TGTGCCAGTAGTCCCGTGGATAGCAATCAGCCCCAGCATTTT. The chain joins TRBV19 to TRBJ1-5; D is unclear. V was trimmed by 5 bases and J by 0 bases, leaving 8 bases between them. CDR3 length: 14 amino acids. Germline-derived CDR1 and CDR2 are LNHDA and SQIVND (reference sequence).